A selection of T cell receptor beta chains follows, all from one sample in a study of T cell changes during pregnancy in multiple sclerosis. Generated by immunoSEQ multiplex PCR, the TCRdb table keeps only in-frame clones and is missing some. The sample includes fewer than 75,000 clones, around nine tenths of them seen just once. Sequencing was performed on CD8+ T cells from peripheral blood mononuclear cells, taken before pregnancy. These receptors were collected from a female donor with multiple sclerosis, enrolled in a pregnancy study. Each CDR3 is given with its conserved first and last residue. The order of the fields is D gene, V gene, J gene, clone size, CDR3 DNA, CDR3 protein. D genes are given only for firm matches. A row's size may be missing; if present it is once, few, many or a size class.

TRBD1	TRBV6-6	TRBJ1-6	.	TGTGCCAGCGACGGGACAGGGGGGTCCTATAATTCACCCCTCCACTTT	CASDGTGGSYNSPLHF
TRBD1	TRBV13	TRBJ2-5	.	TGTGCCAGCAGCTTAGCGGACAGGGGCCAAGAGACCCAGTACTTC	CASSLADRGQETQYF
.	TRBV5-4	TRBJ2-2	.	TGTGCCAGCAGCTTGGAGTTGCGGGAGAACACCGGGGAGCTGTTTTTT	CASSLELRENTGELFF
TRBD2	TRBV2	TRBJ2-1	.	TGTGCCAGCAGATCCACTGAAGCGGGGGGGAACGAGCAGTTCTTC	CASRSTEAGGNEQFF
TRBD1	TRBV5-1	TRBJ1-2	.	TGCGCCAGCAGCTTGGTAGGGGGCGATGGCTACACCTTC	CASSLVGGDGYTF
.	TRBV7-9	TRBJ1-2	.	TGTGCCAGCAGCATCGGAGGGATGGGCTACACCTTC	CASSIGGMGYTF
TRBD1	TRBV7-3	TRBJ2-1	.	TGTGCCAGCAGCGCCAGGGACAGGTCCTACAATGAGCAGTTCTTC	CASSARDRSYNEQFF
.	TRBV5-1	TRBJ1-2	.	TGCGCCAGCAGTCTGGGGGAACGCGGGGGCTCCTATGGCTACACCTTC	CASSLGERGGSYGYTF
.	TRBV7-9	TRBJ1-4	.	TGTGCCAGCAGCTTAGCGGGTACAGGGAGTAGAAATGAAAAACTGTTTTTT	CASSLAGTGSRNEKLFF
.	TRBV29-1	TRBJ1-2	.	TGCAGCGTCGCGGAAACAGGGAACTATGGCTACACCTTC	CSVAETGNYGYTF
TRBD2	TRBV19	TRBJ2-6	.	TGTGCCAGTAGTACATTCCCGGGGAGGGGCGAGTCTGGGGCCAACGTCCTGACTTTC	CASSTFPGRGESGANVLTF
TRBD1	TRBV10-1	TRBJ2-1	.	TGCGCCAGCAGTGGGGGACAGGGGAGGAATGAGCAGTTCTTC	CASSGGQGRNEQFF
TRBD1	TRBV4-2	TRBJ2-7	.	TGTGCCAGCAGCCAGACAGGGGGAATATCCTACGAGCAGTACTTC	CASSQTGGISYEQYF
.	TRBV7-9	TRBJ2-3	.	TGTGCCAGCAGCTCCCAGGGTGGCACAGATACGCAGTATTTT	CASSSQGGTDTQYF
TRBD1	TRBV6-5	TRBJ2-5	.	TGTGCCAGCAGTTTCGGGACAGGGGGCCGGGAGACCCAGTACTTC	CASSFGTGGRETQYF
TRBD1	TRBV7-3	TRBJ1-2	few	TGTGCCAGCAGCGGGACAGGGAATGATGGCTACACCTTC	CASSGTGNDGYTF
TRBD1	TRBV19	TRBJ1-5	.	TGTGCCAGTAGCCCCGACAGGGGAGGCTTTCAGCCCCAGCATTTT	CASSPDRGGFQPQHF
TRBD2	TRBV13	TRBJ2-3	.	TGTGCCAGCAGCGATACTAGCGGGGGGCGCACAGATACGCAGTATTTT	CASSDTSGGRTDTQYF
.	TRBV11-1	TRBJ2-5	.	TGTGCCAGCAGCTTAGGAGGTTCGCTAGTACAAGAGACCCAGTACTTC	CASSLGGSLVQETQYF
.	TRBV30	TRBJ2-2	.	TGTGCCTGGAGTGTTGCAGTCCGACTGACCGGGGAGCTGTTTTTT	CAWSVAVRLTGELFF
TRBD2	TRBV10-3	TRBJ2-3	.	TGTGCCATCAGGGCTAGCGGGGGCACAGATACGCAGTATTTT	CAIRASGGTDTQYF
TRBD1	TRBV4-1	TRBJ2-7	once	TGCGCCAGCAGCCCAGGACAGGGGGCCTACGAGCAGTACTTC	CASSPGQGAYEQYF
TRBD1	TRBV9	TRBJ2-7	.	TGTGCCAGCAGCGAGGGGGACAGCAGCTCTAGGGAGCAGTACTTC	CASSEGDSSSREQYF
.	TRBV10-2	TRBJ2-1	once	TGCGCCAGCAGTGAGTCGATGGTGGGGGGGCTCTATGAGCAGTTCTTC	CASSESMVGGLYEQFF
.	TRBV7-9	TRBJ1-6	.	TGTGCCAGCGCCGGGGTAAGTTGCTATAATTCACCCCTCCACTTT	CASAGVSCYNSPLHF
.	TRBV5-5	TRBJ1-3	.	TGTGCCAGCAGCTTGTATGGGGGGGACACCATATATTTT	CASSLYGGDTIYF
.	TRBV27	TRBJ1-2	.	TGTGCCAGCAGTCCAGGGTTTCCTAACTATGGCTACACCTTC	CASSPGFPNYGYTF
TRBD1	TRBV27	TRBJ1-2	.	TGTGCCAGCAGCTCTGACAGGGGCCAAGCTAACTATGGCTACACCTTC	CASSSDRGQANYGYTF
.	TRBV6-5	TRBJ1-4	.	TGTGCCAGCGGCCCGGTCCCTAGGAATGAAAAACTGTTTTTT	CASGPVPRNEKLFF
TRBD2	TRBV19	TRBJ2-1	.	TGTGCCAGTAGTATAGAGGGAGGGAGGGCCGATGAGCAGTTCTTC	CASSIEGGRADEQFF
TRBD1	TRBV29-1	TRBJ2-1	.	TGCAGCGCCCTCTCGACAGGGCCTGAGCAGTTCTTC	CSALSTGPEQFF
TRBD1	TRBV19	TRBJ2-1	.	TGTGCCAGTAGTACACCGGGACAGGGTAATGAGCAGTTCTTC	CASSTPGQGNEQFF
.	TRBV9	TRBJ1-2	.	TGTGCCAGCAGGGGGGCCCCCTATGGCTACACCTTC	CASRGAPYGYTF
TRBD1	TRBV6-1	TRBJ2-3	.	TGTGCCAGCAGTGAAGCGCCGGGACAGGGCGCAGATACGCAGTATTTT	CASSEAPGQGADTQYF
.	TRBV6-1	TRBJ2-1	.	TGTGCCAGCAGTGAGTCGGCGGTTAATGAGCAGTTCTTC	CASSESAVNEQFF
TRBD1	TRBV13	TRBJ1-1	.	TGTGCCAGCAGCTTAGGACGGGGAGACAGGGGCGAAGCTTTCTTT	CASSLGRGDRGEAFF
TRBD1	TRBV5-5	TRBJ1-1	few	TGTGCCAGCAGCTCGGAGTCAGGGGGGACTGAAGCTTTCTTT	CASSSESGGTEAFF
TRBD1	TRBV27	TRBJ1-1	.	TGTGCCAGCAGTTTTGGGACAGGGGGCGACACTGAAGCTTTCTTT	CASSFGTGGDTEAFF
.	TRBV6-1	TRBJ2-1	.	TGTGCCAGCAGTGAAGAGGTCAGGGGATTATACGAGCAGTTCTTC	CASSEEVRGLYEQFF
TRBD2	TRBV11-1	TRBJ2-1	.	TGTGCCAGCAGCCTCTTTCCGACTAGCGGAAACTACAATGAGCAGTTCTTC	CASSLFPTSGNYNEQFF
.	TRBV7-9	TRBJ2-1	.	TGTGCCAGCAGCCCCAGGGGTACCCCTTATGAGCAGTTCTTC	CASSPRGTPYEQFF
.	TRBV6-1	TRBJ2-7	.	TGTGCCAGCAGTGAACCTACAGCCGTTATCTACGAGCAGTACTTC	CASSEPTAVIYEQYF
.	TRBV29-1	TRBJ1-1	once	TGCAGCGTTGAGGAACTAGATGAGAAGTTGGGAACGGCTTTCTTT	CSVEELDEKLGTAFF
.	TRBV19	TRBJ2-2	.	TGTGCCAGTACCCCCCCAGGCGGGGAGCTGTTTTTT	CASTPPGGELFF
.	TRBV2	TRBJ2-1	.	TGTGCCAGCAGTGCAGGGCCGCTGGGGCTAACCAATGAGCAGTTCTTC	CASSAGPLGLTNEQFF
TRBD1	TRBV4-2	TRBJ2-1	.	TGTGCCAGCAGCCAAGGACAGGGGACGGGCAATGAGCAGTTCTTC	CASSQGQGTGNEQFF
TRBD2	TRBV5-6	TRBJ2-3	.	TGTGCCAGCAGCTTGGGAGCGGGAACGCAGTATTTT	CASSLGAGTQYF
TRBD1	TRBV27	TRBJ2-7	.	TGTGCCAGCAGTTTAGGACAGGGGGCTGTCTACGAGCAGTACTTC	CASSLGQGAVYEQYF
TRBD1	TRBV11-2	TRBJ1-2	.	TGTGCCAGCAGCCCTGGACAGGCCTATGGCTACACCTTC	CASSPGQAYGYTF
TRBD1	TRBV29-1	TRBJ2-1	.	TGCAGCGTCGCCGGGACAGGGGAAAGTTACAATGAGCAGTTCTTC	CSVAGTGESYNEQFF
TRBD1	TRBV4-1	TRBJ1-4	.	TGCGCCAGCAGCCAAGAAGATATTTTGACAGGGGCAGAAAAACTGTTTTTT	CASSQEDILTGAEKLFF
TRBD1	TRBV29-1	TRBJ1-4	.	TGCAGCGTTGGCGTCACAGGGGGAGGGAATGAAAAACTGTTTTTT	CSVGVTGGGNEKLFF
.	TRBV14	TRBJ2-5	.	TGTGCCAGCAGCCAAGGTAGCGAAGGGTATACGGCCCAGTACTTC	CASSQGSEGYTAQYF
.	TRBV7-9	TRBJ2-1	.	TGTGCCAGCAGCTCCACCGAGGGGGTTTCGTACAATGAGCAGTTCTTC	CASSSTEGVSYNEQFF
TRBD1	TRBV6-5	TRBJ1-2	.	TGTGCCAGCAGTTACTACGGGACAGACCCTTATGGCTACACCTTC	CASSYYGTDPYGYTF
TRBD2	TRBV19	TRBJ2-1	.	TGTGCCAGTAGTATCGGAAGCGGGGGCACCGTCCATGAGCAGTTCTTC	CASSIGSGGTVHEQFF
TRBD1	TRBV7-8	TRBJ1-2	.	TGTGCCAGCAGCAGGGGACAGGGATATGGCTACACCTTC	CASSRGQGYGYTF